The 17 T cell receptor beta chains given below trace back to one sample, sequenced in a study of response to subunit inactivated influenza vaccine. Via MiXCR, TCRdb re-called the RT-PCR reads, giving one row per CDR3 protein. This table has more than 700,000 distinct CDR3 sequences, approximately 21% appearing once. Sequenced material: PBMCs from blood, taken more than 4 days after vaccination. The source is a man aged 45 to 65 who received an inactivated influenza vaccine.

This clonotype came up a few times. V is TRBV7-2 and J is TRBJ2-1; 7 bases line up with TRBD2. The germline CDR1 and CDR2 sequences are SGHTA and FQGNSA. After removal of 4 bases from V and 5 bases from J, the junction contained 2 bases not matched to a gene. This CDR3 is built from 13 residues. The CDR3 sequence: CASSSGLHNEQFF. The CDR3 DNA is TGTGCCAGCAGCTCGGGACTACACAATGAGCAGTTCTTC.

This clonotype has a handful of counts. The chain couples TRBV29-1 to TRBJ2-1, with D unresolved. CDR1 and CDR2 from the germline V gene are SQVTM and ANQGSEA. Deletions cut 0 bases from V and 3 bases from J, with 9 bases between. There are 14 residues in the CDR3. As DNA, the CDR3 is TGCAGCGTTGAAGATCCAGATTTCTACAATGAGCAGTTCTTC. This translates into CSVEDPDFYNEQFF.

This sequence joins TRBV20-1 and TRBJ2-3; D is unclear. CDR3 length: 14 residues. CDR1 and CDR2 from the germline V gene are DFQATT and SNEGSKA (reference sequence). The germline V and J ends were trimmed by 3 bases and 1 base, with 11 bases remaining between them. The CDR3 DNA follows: TGCAGTGCTAGGGCGCCAGGACGCACAGATACGCAGTATTTT. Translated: CSARAPGRTDTQYF.

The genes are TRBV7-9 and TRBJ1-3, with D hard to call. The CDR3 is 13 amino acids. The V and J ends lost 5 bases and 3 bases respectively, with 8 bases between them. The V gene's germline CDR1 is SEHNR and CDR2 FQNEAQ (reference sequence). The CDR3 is CASSPSYGNTIYF. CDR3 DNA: TGTGCCAGCAGCCCCTCTTATGGAAACACCATATATTTT.

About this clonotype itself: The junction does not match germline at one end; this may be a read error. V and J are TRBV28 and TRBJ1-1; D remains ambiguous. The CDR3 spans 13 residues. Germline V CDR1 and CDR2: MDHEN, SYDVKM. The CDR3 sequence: CASSLSSTTEDFF. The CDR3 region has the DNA TGTGCCAGCAGTTTATCCTCGACCACAGAAGATTTCTTT.

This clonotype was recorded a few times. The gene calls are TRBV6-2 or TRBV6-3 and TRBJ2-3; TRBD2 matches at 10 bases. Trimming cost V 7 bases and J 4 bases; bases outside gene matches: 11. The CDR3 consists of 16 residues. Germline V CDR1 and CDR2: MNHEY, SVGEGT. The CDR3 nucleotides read TGTGCCAGCAAGAACTGGGCTAGCGGGAGTCCAGATACGCAGTATTTT. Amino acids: CASKNWASGSPDTQYF.

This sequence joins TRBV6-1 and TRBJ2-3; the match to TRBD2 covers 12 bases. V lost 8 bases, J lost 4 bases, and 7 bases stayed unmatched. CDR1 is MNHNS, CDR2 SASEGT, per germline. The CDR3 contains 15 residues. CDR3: CASGGGLAGSDTQYF. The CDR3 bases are TGTGCCAGCGGTGGCGGACTAGCGGGGTCAGATACGCAGTATTTT.

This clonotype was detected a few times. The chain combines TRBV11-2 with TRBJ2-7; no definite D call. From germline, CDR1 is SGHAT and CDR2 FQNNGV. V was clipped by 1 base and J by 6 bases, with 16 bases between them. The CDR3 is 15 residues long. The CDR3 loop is CASSLAPTGPGEQYF. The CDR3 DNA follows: TGTGCCAGCAGCTTAGCCCCCACGGGTCCTGGCGAGCAGTACTTC. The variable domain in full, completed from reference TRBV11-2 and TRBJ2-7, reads EAGVAQSPRYKIIEKRQSVAFWCNPISGHATLYWYQQILGQGPKLLIQFQNNGVVDDSQLPKDRFSAERLKGVDSTLKIQPAKLEDSAVYLCASSLAPTGPGEQYFGPGTRLTVT.

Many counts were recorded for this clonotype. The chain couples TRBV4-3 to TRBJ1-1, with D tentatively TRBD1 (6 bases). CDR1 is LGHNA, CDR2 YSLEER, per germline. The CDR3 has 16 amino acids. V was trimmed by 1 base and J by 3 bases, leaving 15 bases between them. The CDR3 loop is CASSQVRVRGDTEAFF. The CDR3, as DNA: TGCGCCAGCAGCCAAGTGAGGGTGAGGGGGGACACTGAAGCTTTCTTT.

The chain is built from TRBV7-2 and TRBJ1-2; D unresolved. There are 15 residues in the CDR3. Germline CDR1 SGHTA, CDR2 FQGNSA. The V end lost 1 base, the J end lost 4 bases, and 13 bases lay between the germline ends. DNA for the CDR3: TGTGCCAGCAGCTTAGTTGTGGGTGTGGGCTATGGCTACACCTTC. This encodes CASSLVVGVGYGYTF.

The CDR3 coding sequence is TGTGCCAGCAGCCAGAACTATGCCCCAGAGACCCAGTACTTC. Translating gives CASSQNYAPETQYF. The J gene is TRBJ2-5, the V gene TRBV4-2, with D unresolved. V shed 3 bases and J shed 4 bases, with 12 bases lying between them. The CDR3 runs to 14 residues. Germline values: CDR1 LGHNA, CDR2 YNFKEQ.

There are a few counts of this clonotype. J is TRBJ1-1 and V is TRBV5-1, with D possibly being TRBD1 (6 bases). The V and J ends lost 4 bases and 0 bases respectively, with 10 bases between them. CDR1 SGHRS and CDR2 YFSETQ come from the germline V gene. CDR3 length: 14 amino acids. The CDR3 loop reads CASSGRGVNTEAFF. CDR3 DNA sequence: TGCGCCAGCAGCGGCAGGGGCGTGAACACTGAAGCTTTCTTT.

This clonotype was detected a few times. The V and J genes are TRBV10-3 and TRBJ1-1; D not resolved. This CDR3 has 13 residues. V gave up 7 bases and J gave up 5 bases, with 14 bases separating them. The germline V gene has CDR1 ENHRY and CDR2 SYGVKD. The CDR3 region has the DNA TGTGCCATCACCGCCGGGGTTGAGACTGAAGCTTTCTTT. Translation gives CAITAGVETEAFF.

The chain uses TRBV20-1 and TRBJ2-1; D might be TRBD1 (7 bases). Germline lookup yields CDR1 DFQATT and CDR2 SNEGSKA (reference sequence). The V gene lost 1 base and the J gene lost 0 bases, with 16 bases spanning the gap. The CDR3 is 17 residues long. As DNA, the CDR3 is TGCAGTGCTAGAGGCCCAAGACAGGGAGGCTCCTACAATGAGCAGTTCTTC. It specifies CSARGPRQGGSYNEQFF.

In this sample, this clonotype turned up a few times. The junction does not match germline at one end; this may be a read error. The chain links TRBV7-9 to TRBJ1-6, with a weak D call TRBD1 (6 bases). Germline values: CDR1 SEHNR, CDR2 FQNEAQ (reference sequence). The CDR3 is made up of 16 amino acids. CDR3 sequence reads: CASTLMEQGPDSPLHF. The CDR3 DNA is TGTGCCAGCACCTTAATGGAACAGGGTCCCGATTCACCCCTCCACTTT.

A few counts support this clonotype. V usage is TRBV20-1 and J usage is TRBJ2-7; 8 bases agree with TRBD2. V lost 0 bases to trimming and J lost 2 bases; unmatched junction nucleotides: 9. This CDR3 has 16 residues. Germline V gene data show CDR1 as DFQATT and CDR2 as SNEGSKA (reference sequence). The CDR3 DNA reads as TGCAGTGCTAGAGATCGCGGCGGGGGGTGGACCTACGAGCAGTACTTC. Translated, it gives CSARDRGGGWTYEQYF.

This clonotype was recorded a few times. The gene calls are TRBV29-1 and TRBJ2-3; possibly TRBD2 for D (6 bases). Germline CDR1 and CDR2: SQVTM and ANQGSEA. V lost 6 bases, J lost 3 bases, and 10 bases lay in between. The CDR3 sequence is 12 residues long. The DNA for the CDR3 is TGCAGCGTCCGGGCGGGGACAGATACGCAGTATTTT. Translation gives CSVRAGTDTQYF.